This T cell receptor beta chain was identified during a study of OX40 agonist ivuxolimab in advanced cancers. Study findings and constraints: CD8+ T cells averaged more expanded clones than CD4+.

The table came from immunoSEQ multiplex PCR; TCRdb's copy has only in-frame clones and leaves some out. The sample contains 95,000 to 150,000 clones, about 94% of which appear only once. Germline V gene sequence: CDR1 GTSNPN, CDR2 SVGIG (reference sequence). The CDR3 totals 15 residues. Trimming shortened V by 0 bases and J by 8 bases, and 16 bases separated the two germline ends. Remarks on this clone: The antigen is not known.

This specimen consisted of CD4+ or CD8+ T cells sorted from blood, obtained in a trial of the OX40 agonist ivuxolimab. This chain connects TRBV30 to TRBJ1-4, with D tentatively TRBD1 (6 bases). This TCR derives from an adult with an advanced solid tumor such as melanoma, head and neck, liver or kidney cancer. As DNA, the CDR3 is TGTGCCTGGAGTGTAGGGGGTACGGGACGGGAAAAACTGTTTTTT. Residues: CAWSVGGTGREKLFF.